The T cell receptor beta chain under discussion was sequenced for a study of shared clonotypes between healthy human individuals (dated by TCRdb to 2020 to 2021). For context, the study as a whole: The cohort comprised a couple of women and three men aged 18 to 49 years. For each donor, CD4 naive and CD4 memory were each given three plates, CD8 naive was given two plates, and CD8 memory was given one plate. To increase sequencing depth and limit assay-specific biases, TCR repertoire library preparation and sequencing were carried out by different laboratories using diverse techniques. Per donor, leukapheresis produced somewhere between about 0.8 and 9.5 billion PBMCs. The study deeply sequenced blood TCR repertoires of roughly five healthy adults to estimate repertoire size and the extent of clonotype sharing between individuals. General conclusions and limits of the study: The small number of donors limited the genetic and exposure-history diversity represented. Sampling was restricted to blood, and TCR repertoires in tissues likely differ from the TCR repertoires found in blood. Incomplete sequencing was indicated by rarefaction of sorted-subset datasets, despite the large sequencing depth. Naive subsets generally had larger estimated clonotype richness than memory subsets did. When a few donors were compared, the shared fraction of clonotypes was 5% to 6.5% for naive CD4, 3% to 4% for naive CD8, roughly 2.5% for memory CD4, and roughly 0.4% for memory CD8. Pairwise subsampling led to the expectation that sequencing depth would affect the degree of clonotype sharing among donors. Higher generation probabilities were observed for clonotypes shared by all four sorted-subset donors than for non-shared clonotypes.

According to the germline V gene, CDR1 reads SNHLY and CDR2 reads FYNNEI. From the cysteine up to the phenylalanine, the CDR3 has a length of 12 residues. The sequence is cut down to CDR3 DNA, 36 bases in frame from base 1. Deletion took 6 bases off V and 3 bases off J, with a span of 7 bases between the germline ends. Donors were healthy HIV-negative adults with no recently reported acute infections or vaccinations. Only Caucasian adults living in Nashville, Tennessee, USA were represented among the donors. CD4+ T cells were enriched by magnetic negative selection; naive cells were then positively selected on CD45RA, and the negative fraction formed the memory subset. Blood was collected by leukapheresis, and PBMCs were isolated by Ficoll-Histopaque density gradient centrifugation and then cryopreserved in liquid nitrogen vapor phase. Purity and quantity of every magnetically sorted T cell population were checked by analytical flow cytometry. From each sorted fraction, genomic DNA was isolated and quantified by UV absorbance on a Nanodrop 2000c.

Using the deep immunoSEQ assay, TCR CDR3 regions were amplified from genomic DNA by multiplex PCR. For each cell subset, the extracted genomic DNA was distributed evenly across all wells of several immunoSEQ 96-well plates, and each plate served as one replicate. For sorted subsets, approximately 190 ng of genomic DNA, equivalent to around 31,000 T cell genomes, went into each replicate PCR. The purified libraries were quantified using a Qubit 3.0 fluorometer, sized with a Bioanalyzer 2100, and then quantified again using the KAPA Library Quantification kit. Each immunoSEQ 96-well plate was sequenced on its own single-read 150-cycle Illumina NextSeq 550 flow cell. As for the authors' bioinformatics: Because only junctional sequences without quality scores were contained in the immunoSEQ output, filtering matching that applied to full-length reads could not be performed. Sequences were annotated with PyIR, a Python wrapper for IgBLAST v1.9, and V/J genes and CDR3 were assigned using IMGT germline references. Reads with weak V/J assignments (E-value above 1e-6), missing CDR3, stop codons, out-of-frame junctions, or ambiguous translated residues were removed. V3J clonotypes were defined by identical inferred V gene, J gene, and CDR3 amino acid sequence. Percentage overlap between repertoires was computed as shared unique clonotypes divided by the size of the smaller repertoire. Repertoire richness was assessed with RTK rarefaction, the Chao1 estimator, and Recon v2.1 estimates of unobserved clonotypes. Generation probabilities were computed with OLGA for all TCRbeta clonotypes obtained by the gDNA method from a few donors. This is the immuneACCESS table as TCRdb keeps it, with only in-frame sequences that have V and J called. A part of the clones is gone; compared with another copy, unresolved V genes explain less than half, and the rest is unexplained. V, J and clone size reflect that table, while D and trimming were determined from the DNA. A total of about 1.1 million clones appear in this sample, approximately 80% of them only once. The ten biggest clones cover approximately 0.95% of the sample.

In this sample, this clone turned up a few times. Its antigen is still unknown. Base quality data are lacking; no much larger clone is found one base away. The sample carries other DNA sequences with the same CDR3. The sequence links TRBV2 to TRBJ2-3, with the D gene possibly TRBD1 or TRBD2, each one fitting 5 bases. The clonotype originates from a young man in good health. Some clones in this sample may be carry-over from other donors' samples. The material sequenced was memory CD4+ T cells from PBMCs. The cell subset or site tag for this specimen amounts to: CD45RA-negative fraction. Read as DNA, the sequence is TGTGCCAGCAGGGGGGAAACAGATACGCAGTATTTT. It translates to CASRGETDTQYF.